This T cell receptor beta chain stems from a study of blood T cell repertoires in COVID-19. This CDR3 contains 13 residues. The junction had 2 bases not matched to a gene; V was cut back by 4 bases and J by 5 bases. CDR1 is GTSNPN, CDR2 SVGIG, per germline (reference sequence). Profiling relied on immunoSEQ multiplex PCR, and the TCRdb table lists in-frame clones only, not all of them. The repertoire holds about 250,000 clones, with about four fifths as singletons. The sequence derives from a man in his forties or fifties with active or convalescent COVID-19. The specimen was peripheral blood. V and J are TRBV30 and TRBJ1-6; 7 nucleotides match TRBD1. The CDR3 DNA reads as TGTGCCTGGAAGGGACAGCATAATTCACCCCTCCACTTT. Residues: CAWKGQHNSPLHF.